Following are 5 T cell receptor beta chains from one sample sequenced in a study of naive CD8 T cells in extremely preterm neonates. Deliveries were elective term cesareans at about 35-41 weeks, with no labor or membrane rupture. Sequencing used immunoSEQ multiplex PCR; TCRdb keeps in-frame clones, though not all of them. Of fewer than 7,000 clones in the sample, 95% to 99% were seen once. Sequencing was performed on naive CD8+ T cells from cord blood. Receptors originate from a newborn in good health.

A few counts support this clone. The rearrangement uses TRBV13 and TRBJ2-5; D is ambiguous. Germline assignment: CDR1 PRHDT and CDR2 FYEKMQ (reference sequence). CDR3 size: 12 residues. Trimming shortened V by 5 bases and J by 5 bases, and 9 bases separated the two germline ends. The CDR3, as DNA: TGTGCCAGCAGCCCCGCCGAGGAGACCCAGTACTTC. It specifies CASSPAEETQYF.

The J gene is TRBJ2-1, the V gene TRBV4-3; 7 bases line up with TRBD2. The germline gives CDR1 LGHNA, CDR2 YSLEER. After removal of 4 bases from V and 6 bases from J, the junction contained 3 bases not matched to a gene. The CDR3 spans 13 residues. Written as DNA, the CDR3 is TGCGCCAGCAGCCCGAGACTAGCCAATGAGCAGTTCTTC. Translation: CASSPRLANEQFF.

The J gene is TRBJ1-5, the V gene TRBV28; 8 bases are shared with TRBD1. Trimming took 5 bases from V and 7 from J; bases not matched to a gene: 7. The CDR3 runs 14 residues. The germline V gene has CDR1 MDHEN and CDR2 SYDVKM. The DNA for the CDR3 is TGTGCCAGCAGTCTTGACAGGGGCCGGCAGCCCCAGCATTTT. Its protein is CASSLDRGRQPQHF.

This chain links TRBV6-6 with TRBJ2-7; D ambiguous. CDR1 MNHNY and CDR2 SVGAGI come from the germline V gene (reference sequence). This CDR3 has 12 amino acids. V was clipped by 6 bases and J by 6 bases, with 12 bases between them. Written as DNA, the CDR3 is TGTGCCAGCAGCCTAGATCACGCCGAGCAGTACTTC. Its translation is CASSLDHAEQYF.

This rearrangement joins TRBV4-1 to TRBJ2-7; D is ambiguous. The V end lost 0 bases, the J end lost 3 bases, and 9 bases lay between the germline ends. CDR3 length: 14 residues. Germline CDR1 and CDR2: MGHRA and YSYEKL. The CDR3 DNA follows: TGCGCCAGCAGCCAAGATCCTAGAGGCTACGAGCAGTACTTC. Residues: CASSQDPRGYEQYF.